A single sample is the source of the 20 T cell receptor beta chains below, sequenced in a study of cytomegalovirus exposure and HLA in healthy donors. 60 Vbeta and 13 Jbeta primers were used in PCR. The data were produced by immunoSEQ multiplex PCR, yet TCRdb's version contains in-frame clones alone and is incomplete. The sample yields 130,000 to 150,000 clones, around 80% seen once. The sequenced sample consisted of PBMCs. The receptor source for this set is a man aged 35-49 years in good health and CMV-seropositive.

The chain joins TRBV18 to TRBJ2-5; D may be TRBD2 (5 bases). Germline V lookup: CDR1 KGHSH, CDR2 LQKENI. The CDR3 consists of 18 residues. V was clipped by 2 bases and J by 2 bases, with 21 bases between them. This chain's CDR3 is CASSPGIPGSPPQETQYF. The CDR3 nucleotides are TGTGCCAGCTCACCAGGAATCCCGGGATCCCCCCCACAAGAGACCCAGTACTTC.

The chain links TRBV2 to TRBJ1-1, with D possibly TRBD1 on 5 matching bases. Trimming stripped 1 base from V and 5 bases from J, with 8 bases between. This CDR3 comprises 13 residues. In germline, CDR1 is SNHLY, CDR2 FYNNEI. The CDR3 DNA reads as TGTGCCAGCAGTGAAGGAAGACAGACTGAAGCTTTCTTT. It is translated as CASSEGRQTEAFF.

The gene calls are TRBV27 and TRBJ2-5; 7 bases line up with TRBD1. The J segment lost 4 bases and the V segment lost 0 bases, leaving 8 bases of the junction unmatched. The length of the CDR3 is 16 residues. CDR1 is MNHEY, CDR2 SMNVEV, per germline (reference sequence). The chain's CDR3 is CASSLSRQGVGETQYF. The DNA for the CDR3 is TGTGCCAGCAGTTTATCCCGGCAGGGGGTAGGAGAGACCCAGTACTTC.

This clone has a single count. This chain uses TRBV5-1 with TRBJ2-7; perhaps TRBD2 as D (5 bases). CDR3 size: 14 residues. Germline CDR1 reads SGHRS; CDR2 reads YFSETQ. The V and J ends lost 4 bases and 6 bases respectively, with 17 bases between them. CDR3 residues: CASSPTTGGGEQYF. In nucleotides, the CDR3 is TGCGCCAGCAGCCCCACTACCGGTGGAGGCGAGCAGTACTTC.

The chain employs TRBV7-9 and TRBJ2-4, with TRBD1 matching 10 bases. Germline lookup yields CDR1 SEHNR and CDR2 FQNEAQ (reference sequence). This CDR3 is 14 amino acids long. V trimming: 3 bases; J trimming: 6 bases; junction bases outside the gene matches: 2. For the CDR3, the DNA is TGTGCCAGCAGCTTGACAGGGGGCATAAACATTCAGTACTTC. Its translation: CASSLTGGINIQYF.

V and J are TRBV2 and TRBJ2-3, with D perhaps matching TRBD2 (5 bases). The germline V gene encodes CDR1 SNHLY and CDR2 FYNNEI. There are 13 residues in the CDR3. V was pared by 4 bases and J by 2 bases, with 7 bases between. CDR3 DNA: TGTGCCAGCAGTGGGAGGTTCACAGATACGCAGTATTTT. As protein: CASSGRFTDTQYF.

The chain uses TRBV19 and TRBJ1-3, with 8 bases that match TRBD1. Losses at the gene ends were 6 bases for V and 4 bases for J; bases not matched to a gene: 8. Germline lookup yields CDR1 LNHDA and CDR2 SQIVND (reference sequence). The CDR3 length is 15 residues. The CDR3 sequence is CASSITGTGGNTIYF. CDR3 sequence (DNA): TGTGCCAGTAGCATCACCGGGACAGGAGGAAACACCATATATTTT. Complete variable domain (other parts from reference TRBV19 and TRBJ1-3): DGGITQSPKYLFRKEGQNVTLSCEQNLNHDAMYWYRQDPGQGLRLIYYSQIVNDFQKGDIAEGYSVSREKKESFPLTVTSAQKNPTAFYLCASSITGTGGNTIYFGEGSWLTVV.

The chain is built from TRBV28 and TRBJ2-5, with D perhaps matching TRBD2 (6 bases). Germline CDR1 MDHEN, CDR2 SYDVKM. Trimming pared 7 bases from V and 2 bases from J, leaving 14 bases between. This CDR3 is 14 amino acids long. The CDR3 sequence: CASTPGDRQETQYF. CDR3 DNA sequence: TGTGCCAGCACACCGGGGGATCGACAAGAGACCCAGTACTTC.

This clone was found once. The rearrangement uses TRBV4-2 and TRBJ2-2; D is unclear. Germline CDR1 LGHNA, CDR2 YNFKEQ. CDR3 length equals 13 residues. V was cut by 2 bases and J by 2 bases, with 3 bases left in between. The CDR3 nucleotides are TGTGCCAGCAGCCAATCAAACACCGGGGAGCTGTTTTTT. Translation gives CASSQSNTGELFF.

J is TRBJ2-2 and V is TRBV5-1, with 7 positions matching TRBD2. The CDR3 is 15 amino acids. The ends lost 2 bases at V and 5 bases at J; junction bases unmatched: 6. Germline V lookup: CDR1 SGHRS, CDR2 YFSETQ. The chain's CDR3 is CASSLAGKGTGELFF. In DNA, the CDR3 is TGCGCCAGCAGCTTAGCGGGGAAGGGGACCGGGGAGCTGTTTTTT.

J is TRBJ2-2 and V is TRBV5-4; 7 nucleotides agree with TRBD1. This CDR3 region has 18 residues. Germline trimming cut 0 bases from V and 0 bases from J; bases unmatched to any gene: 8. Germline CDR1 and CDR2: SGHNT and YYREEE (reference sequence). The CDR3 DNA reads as TGTGCCAGCAGCTTGGGGGGACAGATTACAGCGAACACCGGGGAGCTGTTTTTT. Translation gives CASSLGGQITANTGELFF.

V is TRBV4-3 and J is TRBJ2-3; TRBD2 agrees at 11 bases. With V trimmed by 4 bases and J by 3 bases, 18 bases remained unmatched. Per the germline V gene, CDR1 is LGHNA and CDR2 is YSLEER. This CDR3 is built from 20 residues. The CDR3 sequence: CASSLFLLAGGVLGTDTQYF. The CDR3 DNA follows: TGCGCCAGCAGCCTTTTCCTGCTAGCGGGGGGAGTATTGGGGACAGATACGCAGTATTTT.

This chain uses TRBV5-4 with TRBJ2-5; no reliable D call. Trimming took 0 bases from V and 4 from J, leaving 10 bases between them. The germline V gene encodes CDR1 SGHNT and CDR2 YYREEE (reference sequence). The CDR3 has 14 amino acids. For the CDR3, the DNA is TGTGCCAGCAGCTTGGTCGAACGAGGAGAGACCCAGTACTTC. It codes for CASSLVERGETQYF.

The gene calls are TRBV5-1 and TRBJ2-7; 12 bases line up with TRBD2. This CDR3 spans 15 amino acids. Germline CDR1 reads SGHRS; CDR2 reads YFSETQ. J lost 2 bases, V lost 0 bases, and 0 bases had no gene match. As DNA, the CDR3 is TGCGCCAGCAGCTTGGGGACTAGCGGGACCTACGAGCAGTACTTC. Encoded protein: CASSLGTSGTYEQYF.

DNA for the CDR3: TGTGCCAGCAGCTCCACTAGCGGGTGGACAGATACGCAGTATTTT. The encoded protein is CASSSTSGWTDTQYF. The J gene is TRBJ2-3, the V gene TRBV7-2; 9 bases match TRBD2. This CDR3 has 15 residues. After removal of 4 bases from V and 3 bases from J, the junction contained 5 bases not matched to a gene. Germline V gene sequence: CDR1 SGHTA, CDR2 FQGNSA.

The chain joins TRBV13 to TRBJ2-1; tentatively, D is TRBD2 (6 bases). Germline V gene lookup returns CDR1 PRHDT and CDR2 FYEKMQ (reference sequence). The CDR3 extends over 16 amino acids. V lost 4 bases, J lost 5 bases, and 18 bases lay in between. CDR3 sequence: CASSSDPLWGDNEQFF. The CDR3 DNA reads TGTGCCAGCAGCTCAGATCCCCTTTGGGGGGACAATGAGCAGTTCTTC.

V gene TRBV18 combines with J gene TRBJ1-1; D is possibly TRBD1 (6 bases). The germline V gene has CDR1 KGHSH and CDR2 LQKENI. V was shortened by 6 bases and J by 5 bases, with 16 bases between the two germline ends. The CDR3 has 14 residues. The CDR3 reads CASSQSGTRTEAFF. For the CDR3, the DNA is TGTGCCAGCTCCCAATCCGGGACACGGACTGAAGCTTTCTTT.

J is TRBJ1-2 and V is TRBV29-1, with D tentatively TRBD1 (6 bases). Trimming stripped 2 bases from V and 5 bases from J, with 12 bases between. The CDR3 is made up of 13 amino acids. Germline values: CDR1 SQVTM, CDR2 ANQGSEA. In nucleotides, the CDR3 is TGCAGCGTTGAAACAGGGTGGGAATATGGCTACACCTTC. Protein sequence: CSVETGWEYGYTF.

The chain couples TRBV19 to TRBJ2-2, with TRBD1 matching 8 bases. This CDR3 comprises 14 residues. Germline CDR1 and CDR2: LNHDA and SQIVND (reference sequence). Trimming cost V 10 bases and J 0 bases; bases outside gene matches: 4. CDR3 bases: TGTGCCACCCGGACAGGGACGAACACCGGGGAGCTGTTTTTT. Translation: CATRTGTNTGELFF.

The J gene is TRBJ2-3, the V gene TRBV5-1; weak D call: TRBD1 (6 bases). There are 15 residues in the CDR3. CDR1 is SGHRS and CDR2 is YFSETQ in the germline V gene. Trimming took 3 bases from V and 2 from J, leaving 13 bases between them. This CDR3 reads CASSSQGWDTDTQYF. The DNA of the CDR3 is TGCGCCAGCAGCTCGCAGGGGTGGGACACAGATACGCAGTATTTT.